This T cell receptor beta chain emerged from a study of blood T cell repertoires in COVID-19. Overall study context: Spain, Italy and the United States supplied samples that represented acute and convalescent COVID-19.

The germline gives CDR1 MDHEN, CDR2 SYDVKM. V lost 2 bases to trimming and J lost 6 bases, with 7 bases between them. This CDR3 is 13 amino acids long. The count of this clone is one. Authors' processing steps: Nucleated cell counts were estimated from reference gene primer amplification. This table comes from immunoSEQ multiplex PCR, and its TCRdb copy is limited to in-frame clones, with some not included. V and J calls plus clone size are reproduced from that table; the DNA served to infer D and trimming. This table holds a few hundred thousand clones, approximately 92% found once. Across over 20 US areas, participants ranged in age from about 18 to 90 years. Symptom resolution, clearance, or two negative PCRs marked donors in Cohort 3 as recovered.

This chain joins TRBV28 and TRBJ1-4; D might be TRBD1 (5 bases). The TCR was taken from a man under 40 who had recovered from COVID-19. The sequenced sample consisted of PBMCs or T cells enriched from blood (not recorded which). CDR3 in amino acids: CASSLVGDEKLFF. DNA of the CDR3: TGTGCCAGCAGTTTAGTAGGGGATGAAAAACTGTTTTTT.